These 30 T cell receptor beta chains were sequenced from one sample in a study of blood T cell repertoires in COVID-19. Profiling relied on immunoSEQ multiplex PCR, and the TCRdb table lists in-frame clones only, not all of them. In the table there are 150,000 to 200,000 clones, approximately 90% of which are singletons. Sequenced material: peripheral blood. These receptors came from a man younger than 35 with acute or convalescent COVID-19.

The chain combines TRBV2 with TRBJ2-7; perhaps TRBD1 as D (6 bases). The CDR3 totals 13 residues. From germline, CDR1 is SNHLY and CDR2 FYNNEI. Deletions cut 8 bases from V and 4 bases from J, with 15 bases between. In DNA, the CDR3 is TGTGCCAGCTCCGGGACACCCTCGTACGAGCAGTACTTC. Translated: CASSGTPSYEQYF.

This sequence joins TRBV10-3 and TRBJ1-3; tentative D call: TRBD1 (6 bases). This CDR3 spans 15 amino acids. CDR1 is ENHRY, CDR2 SYGVKD, per germline. Deletions cut 4 bases from V and 2 bases from J, with 12 bases between. The CDR3 nucleotides are TGTGCCATCAGTGGTGGGGGCGCGGCTGGAAACACCATATATTTT. This sequence encodes CAISGGGAAGNTIYF.

This clone showed up just once. Different DNA sequences within this sample yield the same CDR3. V gene TRBV4-2 combines with J gene TRBJ2-1; maybe TRBD2 (6 bases). Germline CDR1 LGHNA, CDR2 YNFKEQ. The V gene lost 1 base and the J gene lost 2 bases, with 9 bases spanning the gap. The CDR3 is 15 residues long. DNA for the CDR3: TGTGCCAGCAGCCAAGCCGGGACTGCCTACAATGAGCAGTTCTTC. Translated, it gives CASSQAGTAYNEQFF.

The genes are TRBV25-1 and TRBJ2-7; 7 bases match TRBD1. The J segment lost 6 bases and the V segment lost 2 bases, leaving 4 bases of the junction unmatched. The CDR3 consists of 13 residues. The germline V gene encodes CDR1 MGHDK and CDR2 SYGVNS. The CDR3 DNA sequence: TGTGCCAGCAGTGAAGGACGGGACAGCGAGCAGTACTTC. Amino acids: CASSEGRDSEQYF.

The CDR3 loop is CASSLAGEYRGYTF. The CDR3 DNA follows: TGTGCCAGCAGCTTAGCAGGGGAATATCGCGGCTACACCTTC. This sequence joins TRBV7-9 and TRBJ1-2; tentatively, D is TRBD1 (5 bases). In germline, CDR1 is SEHNR, CDR2 FQNEAQ (reference sequence). The CDR3 covers 14 residues. Trimming removed 0 bases from V and 8 bases from J, with 13 bases in between.

V is TRBV27 and J is TRBJ2-7; TRBD1 matches 9 bases. The ends lost 6 bases at V and 6 bases at J; junction bases unmatched: 9. In germline, CDR1 is MNHEY, CDR2 SMNVEV (reference sequence). The CDR3 has 14 amino acids. CDR3 nucleotides: TGTGCCAGCAGCCCCGGGACAGGGTTCGGCGAGCAGTACTTC. Translation gives CASSPGTGFGEQYF.

This clone was seen a single time. The chain links TRBV28 to TRBJ2-7; the match to TRBD2 covers 9 bases. This CDR3 region has 15 residues. V shed 5 bases and J 5 bases; nucleotides not matched to a gene: 10. Germline values: CDR1 MDHEN, CDR2 SYDVKM. CDR3 nucleotide sequence: TGTGCCAGCAGTCCGAAGCGGGAGGTGAGAAACGAGCAGTACTTC. Translating gives CASSPKREVRNEQYF.

This clone occurred once. This sequence joins TRBV18 and TRBJ1-2; TRBD1 matches 9 bases. The CDR3 is 13 amino acids. From germline, CDR1 is KGHSH and CDR2 LQKENI. V was pared by 6 bases and J by 8 bases, with 7 bases of the junction left unmatched. CDR3 sequence: CASSGQGDEGYTF. Here the CDR3 DNA reads TGTGCCAGCTCGGGACAGGGAGATGAAGGCTACACCTTC.

The V gene is TRBV7-2, the J gene TRBJ1-2; the D is unclear. With 1 base removed from V and 1 base from J, the gap between germline ends came to 4 bases. This CDR3 is 13 amino acids long. Germline V gene sequence: CDR1 SGHTA, CDR2 FQGNSA. The CDR3: CASSLDLNYGYTF. In DNA, the CDR3 is TGTGCCAGCAGCTTAGATCTTAACTATGGCTACACCTTC.

This chain joins TRBV5-1 and TRBJ2-7; tentative D call: TRBD2 (5 bases). Germline CDR1 is SGHRS and CDR2 is YFSETQ. This CDR3 has 13 residues. The CDR3 reads CASSLAEGSGWSV. In DNA form, the CDR3 reads TGCGCCAGCAGCTTGGCCGAGGGAAGTGGCTGGTCGGTC.

The chain combines TRBV5-1 with TRBJ2-3; TRBD1 is a possible D gene (6 bases). V was clipped by 7 bases and J by 0 bases, with 12 bases between them. The germline V gene encodes CDR1 SGHRS and CDR2 YFSETQ. This CDR3 comprises 14 residues. This chain's CDR3 is CASRDTSSTDTQYF. CDR3 DNA sequence: TGCGCCAGCCGGGACACTTCTAGCACAGATACGCAGTATTTT.

This clone is a singleton in its sample. The CDR3 here is CASSSSRQAYNSPLHF. The CDR3 region has the DNA TGTGCCAGCAGTTCATCCAGACAGGCATATAATTCACCCCTCCACTTT. The chain links TRBV2 to TRBJ1-6; perhaps TRBD1 as D (6 bases). The CDR3 totals 16 residues. Germline-derived CDR1 and CDR2 are SNHLY and FYNNEI. The germline V and J ends were trimmed by 5 bases and 4 bases, with 15 bases remaining between them.

The chain is built from TRBV11-3 and TRBJ2-1, with TRBD1 identical over 7 bases. The CDR3 has 13 residues. The ends lost 5 bases at V and 4 bases at J; junction bases unmatched: 2. From germline, CDR1 is SGHNT and CDR2 YENEEA. The CDR3 reads CASSLGQYNEQFF. The CDR3 DNA reads as TGTGCCAGCAGCCTGGGACAGTACAATGAGCAGTTCTTC.

The chain employs TRBV24-1 and TRBJ1-4, with D perhaps matching TRBD1 (6 bases). Germline CDR1 and CDR2: KGHDR and SFDVKD. This CDR3 has 12 residues. V gave up 10 bases and J gave up 8 bases, with 13 bases separating them. Here the CDR3 DNA reads TGTGCCACACAGGGTGTGGGCGAAAAACTGTTTTTT. Protein product: CATQGVGEKLFF.

J is TRBJ2-2 and V is TRBV2; TRBD1 might be the D (6 bases). Deletions cut 7 bases from V and 0 bases from J, with 9 bases between. Germline values: CDR1 SNHLY, CDR2 FYNNEI. CDR3 length: 14 residues. CDR3 sequence reads: CASTGQPNTGELFF. CDR3 nucleotide sequence: TGTGCCAGCACGGGACAACCGAACACCGGGGAGCTGTTTTTT.

In this sample, this clone turned up once. The J gene is TRBJ1-1, the V gene TRBV28, with 7 nucleotides matching TRBD1. Germline V gene data show CDR1 as MDHEN and CDR2 as SYDVKM. V dropped 6 bases and J dropped 1; count of bases not matched to a gene: 2. CDR3 size: 13 residues. Here the CDR3 DNA reads TGTGCCAGCAGGGGGGACAGGAACACTGAAGCTTTCTTT. This codes for CASRGDRNTEAFF.

The V gene is TRBV7-6, the J gene TRBJ1-3; tentatively, D is TRBD1 (6 bases). Germline V CDR1 and CDR2: SGHVS, FNYEAQ. This CDR3 has 16 amino acids. V was trimmed by 4 bases and J by 0 bases, leaving 13 bases between them. The CDR3 DNA follows: TGTGCCAGCAGCTCCGGGACACTCGACTCTGGAAACACCATATATTTT. Amino acid sequence: CASSSGTLDSGNTIYF.

This chain connects TRBV6-6 to TRBJ1-1; 8 bases map to TRBD1. V lost 2 bases, J lost 5 bases, and 4 bases stayed unmatched. The germline gives CDR1 MNHNY, CDR2 SVGAGI (reference sequence). The CDR3 totals 14 residues. The CDR3 loop reads CASSYTQGETEAFF. The CDR3, as DNA: TGTGCCAGCAGTTACACACAGGGGGAAACTGAAGCTTTCTTT.

The rearrangement links TRBV11-2 to TRBJ2-5, with TRBD2 as a possible D gene (5 bases). Trimming shortened V by 0 bases and J by 3 bases, and 20 bases separated the two germline ends. This CDR3 has 18 amino acids. Germline V gene data show CDR1 as SGHAT and CDR2 as FQNNGV. In DNA, the CDR3 is TGTGCCAGCAGCTTAGATCAAGGAGTGCGGGCGGGTAAAGAGACCCAGTACTTC. Translation: CASSLDQGVRAGKETQYF. The full variable domain, its missing parts supplied by reference TRBV11-2 and TRBJ2-5, is EAGVAQSPRYKIIEKRQSVAFWCNPISGHATLYWYQQILGQGPKLLIQFQNNGVVDDSQLPKDRFSAERLKGVDSTLKIQPAKLEDSAVYLCASSLDQGVRAGKETQYFGPGTRLLVL.

The chain joins TRBV7-7 to TRBJ2-7; possible D gene TRBD2, 6 bases. CDR1 and CDR2 (germline): SSHAT, FNYEAQ (reference sequence). V shed 8 bases and J shed 7 bases, with 18 bases lying between them. The CDR3 spans 13 residues. The CDR3 DNA follows: TGTGCCAGCTCTCCGGGGGTCGGTCGGGAGCAGTACTTC. Its protein product is CASSPGVGREQYF.

The chain carries TRBV25-1 and TRBJ2-1, with a possible D match to TRBD2 (6 bases). CDR1 is MGHDK and CDR2 is SYGVNS in the germline V gene. The ends were cut back, 6 bases at V and 4 bases at J, with 13 bases in the middle. This CDR3 is built from 14 residues. For the CDR3, the DNA is TGTGCCAGCAGGGAGGGGCTGGGGTACAATGAGCAGTTCTTC. As protein: CASREGLGYNEQFF.

The chain employs TRBV19 and TRBJ2-5, with TRBD2 identical over 12 bases. Germline CDR1 is LNHDA and CDR2 is SQIVND (reference sequence). V lost 6 bases and J lost 5; bases outside the gene matches: 10. There are 16 residues in the CDR3. Written as DNA, the CDR3 is TGTGCCAGTAGCCGGACTAGCGGGGCCGCTGGGGAGACCCAGTACTTC. Its protein product is CASSRTSGAAGETQYF. The variable domain in full, completed from reference TRBV19 and TRBJ2-5, reads DGGITQSPKYLFRKEGQNVTLSCEQNLNHDAMYWYRQDPGQGLRLIYYSQIVNDFQKGDIAEGYSVSREKKESFPLTVTSAQKNPTAFYLCASSRTSGAAGETQYFGPGTRLLVL.

DNA of the CDR3: TGTGCCAGCAGCGAACTGGGACAGAATCAGCCCCAGCATTTT. This sequence encodes CASSELGQNQPQHF. V and J are TRBV2 and TRBJ1-5, with TRBD1 matching over 7 bases. J was trimmed by 4 bases and V by 6 bases; bases with no gene match: 6. This CDR3 has 14 amino acids. Germline CDR1 SNHLY, CDR2 FYNNEI. The variable domain in full, completed from reference TRBV2 and TRBJ1-5, reads EPEVTQTPSHQVTQMGQEVILRCVPISNHLYFYWYRQILGQKVEFLVSFYNNEISEKSEIFDDQFSVERPDGSNFTLKIRSTKLEDSAMYFCASSELGQNQPQHFGDGTRLSIL.

The V call is TRBV6-1, the J call TRBJ2-2; TRBD2 aligns across 9 bases. Germline V CDR1 and CDR2: MNHNS, SASEGT. The CDR3 length is 16 residues. J was trimmed by 6 bases and V by 4 bases; bases with no gene match: 9. The CDR3 loop is CASSVLGTSFPGELFF. The DNA for the CDR3 is TGTGCCAGCAGTGTCCTCGGGACTAGCTTCCCCGGGGAGCTGTTTTTT.

The chain links TRBV6-4 to TRBJ1-2; TRBD1 matches 8 bases. The CDR3 is 16 residues long. The ends lost 6 bases at V and 1 base at J; junction bases unmatched: 10. Per the germline V gene, CDR1 is MRHNA and CDR2 is SNTAGT. The CDR3 DNA reads TGTGCCAGCAGGGGGTACGACAGGGGCGATAACTATGGCTACACCTTC. It codes for CASRGYDRGDNYGYTF.

J is TRBJ2-2 and V is TRBV2; 7 nucleotides line up with TRBD1. The CDR3 is 14 amino acids. The germline V gene has CDR1 SNHLY and CDR2 FYNNEI. J was trimmed by 1 base and V by 5 bases; bases with no gene match: 1. The chain's CDR3 is CASSRQGNTGELFF. CDR3 DNA sequence: TGTGCCAGCAGTCGACAGGGGAACACCGGGGAGCTGTTTTTT.

This clone was found once. The chain employs TRBV19 and TRBJ2-3; D is perhaps TRBD1 (6 bases). This CDR3 is 13 amino acids long. V was pared by 6 bases and J by 3 bases, with 10 bases between. The germline CDR1 and CDR2 sequences are LNHDA and SQIVND (reference sequence). This CDR3 is CASSRGHTDTQYF. The CDR3 nucleotides are TGTGCCAGTAGCCGGGGACATACAGATACGCAGTATTTT.

The J gene is TRBJ2-7, the V gene TRBV30, with TRBD2 as a possible D gene (6 bases). Germline-derived CDR1 and CDR2 are GTSNPN and SVGIG (reference sequence). There are 14 residues in the CDR3. With 0 bases removed from V and 2 bases from J, the gap between germline ends came to 11 bases. The CDR3 region has the DNA TGTGCCTGGAGTGTTCCCTGGGGGGCCTACGAGCAGTACTTC. Amino acids: CAWSVPWGAYEQYF.

This clone was recorded once. The chain joins TRBV24-1 to TRBJ2-2; D gene unclear. V was clipped by 5 bases and J by 0 bases, with 9 bases between them. Per germline, CDR1 KGHDR and CDR2 SFDVKD. The CDR3 extends over 15 amino acids. This chain's CDR3 is CATSVGGANTGELFF. In DNA, the CDR3 is TGTGCCACCAGTGTAGGCGGCGCGAACACCGGGGAGCTGTTTTTT.

This rearrangement joins TRBV28 to TRBJ1-1, with D possibly matching TRBD1 (5 bases). The CDR3 length is 14 residues. Germline V gene sequence: CDR1 MDHEN, CDR2 SYDVKM. Trimming removed 6 bases at V and 3 bases at J, with 14 bases between. CDR3 coding DNA: TGTGCCAGCAGAGAACAGGAGTGGTACACTGAAGCTTTCTTT. Protein sequence: CASREQEWYTEAFF.